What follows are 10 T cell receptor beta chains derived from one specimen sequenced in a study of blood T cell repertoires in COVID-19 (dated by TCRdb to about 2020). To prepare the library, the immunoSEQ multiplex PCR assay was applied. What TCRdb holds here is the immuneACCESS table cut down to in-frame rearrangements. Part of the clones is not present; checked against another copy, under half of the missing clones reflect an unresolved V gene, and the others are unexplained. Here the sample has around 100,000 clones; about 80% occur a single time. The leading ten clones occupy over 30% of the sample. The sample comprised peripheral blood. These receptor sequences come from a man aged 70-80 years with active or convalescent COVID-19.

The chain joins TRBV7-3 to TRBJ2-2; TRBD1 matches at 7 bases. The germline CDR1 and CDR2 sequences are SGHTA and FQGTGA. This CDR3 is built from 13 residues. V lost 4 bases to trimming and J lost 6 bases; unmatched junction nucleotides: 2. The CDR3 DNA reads TGTGCCAGCAGCTGGGGACAGTCCGGGGAGCTGTTTTTT. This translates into CASSWGQSGELFF.

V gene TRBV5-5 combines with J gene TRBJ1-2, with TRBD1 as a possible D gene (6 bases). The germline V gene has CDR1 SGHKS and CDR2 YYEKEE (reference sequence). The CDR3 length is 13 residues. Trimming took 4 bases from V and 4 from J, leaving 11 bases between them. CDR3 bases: TGTGCCAGCAGCCGGGACACGATCTATGGCTACACCTTC. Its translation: CASSRDTIYGYTF.

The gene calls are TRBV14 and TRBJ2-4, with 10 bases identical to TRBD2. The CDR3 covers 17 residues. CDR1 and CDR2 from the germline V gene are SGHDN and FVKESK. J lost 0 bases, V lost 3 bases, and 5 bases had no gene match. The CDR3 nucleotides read TGTGCCAGCAGCCACGGTGGACTAGCGGTAGCCAAAAACATTCAGTACTTC. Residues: CASSHGGLAVAKNIQYF.

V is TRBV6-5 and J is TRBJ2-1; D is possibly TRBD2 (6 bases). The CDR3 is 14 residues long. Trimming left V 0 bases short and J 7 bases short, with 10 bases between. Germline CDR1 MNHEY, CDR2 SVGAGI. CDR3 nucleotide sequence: TGTGCCAGCAGTTACTCGGCAGGGAGGAATGAGCAGTTCTTC. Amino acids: CASSYSAGRNEQFF.

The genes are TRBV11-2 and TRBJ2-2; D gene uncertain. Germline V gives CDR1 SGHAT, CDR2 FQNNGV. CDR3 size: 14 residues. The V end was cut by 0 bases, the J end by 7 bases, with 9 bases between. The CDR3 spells CASSLEGEIGELFF. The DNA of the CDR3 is TGTGCCAGCAGCTTAGAAGGAGAAATCGGGGAGCTGTTTTTT.

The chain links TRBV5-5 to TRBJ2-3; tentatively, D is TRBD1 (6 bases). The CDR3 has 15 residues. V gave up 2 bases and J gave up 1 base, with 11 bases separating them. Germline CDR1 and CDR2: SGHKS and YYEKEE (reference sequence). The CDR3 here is CASSFNRARTDTQYF. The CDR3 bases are TGTGCCAGCAGCTTCAACAGGGCCCGCACAGATACGCAGTATTTT. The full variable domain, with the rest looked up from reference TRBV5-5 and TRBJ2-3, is DAGVTQSPTHLIKTRGQQVTLRCSPISGHKSVSWYQQVLGQGPQFIFQYYEKEERGRGNFPDRFSARQFPNYSSELNVNALLLGDSALYLCASSFNRARTDTQYFGPGTRLTVL.

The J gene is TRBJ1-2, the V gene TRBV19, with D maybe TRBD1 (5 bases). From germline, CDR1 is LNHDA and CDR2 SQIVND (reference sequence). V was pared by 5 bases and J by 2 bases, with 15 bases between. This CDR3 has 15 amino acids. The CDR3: CASSPGTEGNYGYTF. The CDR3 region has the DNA TGTGCCAGTAGTCCGGGGACGGAGGGGAACTATGGCTACACCTTC.

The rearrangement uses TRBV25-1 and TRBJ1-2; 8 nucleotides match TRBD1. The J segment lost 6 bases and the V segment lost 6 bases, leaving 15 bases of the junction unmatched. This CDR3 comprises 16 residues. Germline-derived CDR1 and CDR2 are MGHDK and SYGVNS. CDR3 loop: CASSPPPRQGTDGYTF. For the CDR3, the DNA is TGTGCCAGCAGCCCCCCCCCGCGACAGGGGACGGATGGCTACACCTTC.

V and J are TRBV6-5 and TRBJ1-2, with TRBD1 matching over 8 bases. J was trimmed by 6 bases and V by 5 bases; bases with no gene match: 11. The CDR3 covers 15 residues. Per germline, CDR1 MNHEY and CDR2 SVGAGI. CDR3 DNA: TGTGCCAGCAGTACCAGGACAGGGAAAGAGGATGGCTACACCTTC. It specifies CASSTRTGKEDGYTF.

The CDR3 region is CASNMGMNTEAFF. In DNA form, the CDR3 reads TGTGCCAGCAATATGGGCATGAACACTGAAGCTTTCTTT. The chain employs TRBV6-5 and TRBJ1-1; D remains unclear. CDR1 and CDR2 (germline): MNHEY, SVGAGI. Between the trimmed V and J ends, which lost 7 bases and 0 bases, there was a span of 9 bases. This CDR3 is 13 amino acids long.